This entry features one TCR beta chain sequence. The antigen is not known. The data were obtained in a study of cytomegalovirus exposure and HLA in healthy donors. Background on the study: The early release's HLA-typed donors yielded roughly 85 million unique TCRs.

Vbeta (60) and Jbeta (13) primers were used in the PCR. Assay used: immunoSEQ multiplex PCR; TCRdb lists only in-frame clones, some missing. The sample has under 200,000 clones, about 80% seen once. Whole-study findings and limits: Owing to their indistinguishability, certain V segments, notably TRBV6-2 and TRBV6-3, were excluded. From TCR beta sequences, most subjects' HLA-A and HLA-B alleles were reportedly predicted accurately. In a later analysis, TCR association rates varied by HLA locus: DRB1 most, HLA-C fewest.

V was pared by 0 bases and J by 4 bases, with 3 bases of the junction left unmatched. The CDR3 has 15 residues. From germline, CDR1 is SGHRS and CDR2 YFSETQ. The material sequenced was PBMCs. This TCR derives from a woman aged 40-49 years in good health and CMV-seronegative. This chain links TRBV5-1 with TRBJ2-1; TRBD2 matches at 8 bases. In DNA form, the CDR3 reads TGCGCCAGCAGCTTGGCGGGGGGGCGGTACAATGAGCAGTTCTTC. Amino acids: CASSLAGGRYNEQFF.